The 5 T cell receptor beta chains below come from one sample, sequenced in a study of cytomegalovirus exposure and HLA in healthy donors. PCR amplification relied on 60 Vbeta primers (plus 13 Jbeta primers). Clones were sequenced by immunoSEQ multiplex PCR, and TCRdb holds only the in-frame ones, with some missing. This repertoire shows roughly 240,000 clones, 78% found once; its top ten account for under 0.6%. Sequencing used PBMCs. Receptor source: a boy younger than 18 in good health and CMV-seronegative.

The rearrangement links TRBV29-1 to TRBJ2-2; maybe TRBD2 (5 bases). V was trimmed by 4 bases and J by 0 bases, leaving 9 bases between them. The CDR3 has 14 amino acids. Germline lookup yields CDR1 SQVTM and CDR2 ANQGSEA. CDR3 in amino acids: CSVGLAANTGELFF. For the CDR3, the DNA is TGCAGCGTTGGGCTAGCAGCGAACACCGGGGAGCTGTTTTTT.

The chain employs TRBV7-2 and TRBJ2-3, with 7 bases fitting TRBD2. The CDR3 extends over 14 amino acids. In germline, CDR1 is SGHTA, CDR2 FQGNSA. V was pared by 5 bases and J by 0 bases, with 2 bases of the junction left unmatched. The CDR3 region has the DNA TGTGCCAGCAGCGTTAGCGGGAGCACAGATACGCAGTATTTT. Translated, it gives CASSVSGSTDTQYF.

The chain is built from TRBV5-1 and TRBJ1-1; 7 nucleotides match TRBD1. Trimming at V came to 2 bases and at J to 1 base, leaving 14 bases not matched to a gene. The CDR3 consists of 18 residues. In germline, CDR1 is SGHRS, CDR2 YFSETQ. CDR3 DNA: TGCGCCAGCAGCTTCACGAAAAAAACGGGACAGACGAACACTGAAGCTTTCTTT. Translating it yields CASSFTKKTGQTNTEAFF.

The chain links TRBV19 to TRBJ1-6, with D uncertain. The CDR3 totals 16 residues. CDR1 LNHDA and CDR2 SQIVND come from the germline V gene (reference sequence). V was shortened by 3 bases and J by 7 bases, with 16 bases between the two germline ends. The CDR3 DNA sequence: TGTGCCAGTAGTATGCCGAGTTATAGTCACAATTCACCCCTCCACTTT. Its translation: CASSMPSYSHNSPLHF.

The chain couples TRBV6-1 to TRBJ1-2; no definite D call. The germline V gene encodes CDR1 MNHNS and CDR2 SASEGT. This CDR3 contains 12 residues. V lost 4 bases to trimming and J lost 2 bases, with 5 bases between them. Written as DNA, the CDR3 is TGTGCCAGCAGTGCTTCGAACTATGGCTACACCTTC. Its protein is CASSASNYGYTF.